The 15 T cell receptor beta chains in this list originate from one sample, sequenced in a study of blood T cell repertoires in COVID-19. Profiled with immunoSEQ multiplex PCR; TCRdb holds only in-frame clones, not every one. The sample shows roughly 290,000 clones, roughly 85% of them seen only once. The source material was PBMCs or T cells enriched from blood (not recorded which). These receptors were taken from a woman in her 30s who had recovered from COVID-19.

This chain joins TRBV30 and TRBJ1-5; 7 bases agree with TRBD1. The CDR3 covers 14 residues. V dropped 0 bases and J dropped 5; count of bases not matched to a gene: 4. The germline gives CDR1 GTSNPN, CDR2 SVGIG (reference sequence). CDR3 nucleotide sequence: TGTGCCTGGAGTGTAGGGCAGGGGGATCAGCCCCAGCATTTT. It translates to CAWSVGQGDQPQHF.

The chain has TRBV18 and TRBJ2-7; a weak D match, TRBD1 (5 bases). The CDR3 contains 16 residues. V lost 3 bases and J 1 base, leaving 16 bases between the germline ends. In germline, CDR1 is KGHSH, CDR2 LQKENI. The CDR3: CASSPPHDSRSYEQYF. In nucleotides, the CDR3 is TGTGCCAGCTCACCCCCCCATGACAGTAGGTCCTACGAGCAGTACTTC.

The CDR3 sequence: CASSRTGVGTEAFF. The CDR3 nucleotides read TGTGCCAGTAGTAGGACAGGGGTGGGCACTGAAGCTTTCTTT. The chain uses TRBV19 and TRBJ1-1; 9 nucleotides align to TRBD1. Trimming cost V 4 bases and J 4 bases; bases outside gene matches: 4. The germline gives CDR1 LNHDA, CDR2 SQIVND (reference sequence). This CDR3 comprises 14 residues. Looking up the rest from reference TRBV19 and TRBJ1-1 gives the full variable domain: DGGITQSPKYLFRKEGQNVTLSCEQNLNHDAMYWYRQDPGQGLRLIYYSQIVNDFQKGDIAEGYSVSREKKESFPLTVTSAQKNPTAFYLCASSRTGVGTEAFFGQGTRLTVV.

This chain links TRBV20-1 with TRBJ2-3; TRBD2 matches 7 bases. V lost 3 bases to trimming and J lost 1 base; unmatched junction nucleotides: 16. The V gene's germline CDR1 is DFQATT and CDR2 SNEGSKA (reference sequence). The CDR3 is 18 residues long. CDR3 in DNA: TGCAGTGCTAGTACGTCTAGCGGAGGTTGGTGGCGCACAGATACGCAGTATTTT. Protein: CSASTSSGGWWRTDTQYF.

The chain uses TRBV27 and TRBJ1-4; TRBD1 matches at 7 bases. The CDR3 consists of 15 residues. CDR1 and CDR2 (germline): MNHEY, SMNVEV (reference sequence). V was clipped by 3 bases and J by 7 bases; unmatched bases: 8. The CDR3 is CASSFYRGGSEKLFF. CDR3 bases: TGTGCCAGCAGTTTCTACAGGGGTGGTAGTGAAAAACTGTTTTTT.

This chain links TRBV5-1 with TRBJ2-5, with D perhaps TRBD1 (5 bases). This CDR3 spans 17 amino acids. V lost 0 bases to trimming and J lost 4 bases, with 19 bases between them. Germline values: CDR1 SGHRS, CDR2 YFSETQ. The CDR3 nucleotides read TGCGCCAGCAGCTTGGCCAGCAGGGTTTTGTCGGGAGAGACCCAGTACTTC. It translates to CASSLASRVLSGETQYF.

V is TRBV29-1 and J is TRBJ2-6; D not certain. V was clipped by 7 bases and J by 1 base, with 5 bases between them. Per the germline V gene, CDR1 is SQVTM and CDR2 is ANQGSEA. This CDR3 comprises 12 residues. The CDR3 DNA follows: TGCAGCGCCCAGTCTGGGGCCAACGTCCTGACTTTC. Its protein is CSAQSGANVLTF.

The chain combines TRBV9 with TRBJ1-2; 9 positions agree with TRBD1. CDR1 is SGDLS and CDR2 is YYNGEE in the germline V gene. V gave up 3 bases and J gave up 2 bases; unmatched junction bases: 5. This CDR3 is built from 15 residues. CDR3 nucleotides: TGTGCCAGCAGCGGTTACAGGGGGCGCAACTATGGCTACACCTTC. Protein: CASSGYRGRNYGYTF.

The genes are TRBV7-8 and TRBJ1-2; possible D gene TRBD1, 6 bases. V dropped 1 base and J dropped 3 bases, with 6 bases sitting between them. CDR3 length: 13 amino acids. Germline CDR1 SGHVS, CDR2 FQNEAQ. CDR3 sequence reads: CASSLDRDYGYTF. CDR3 bases: TGTGCCAGCAGCTTAGACAGGGACTATGGCTACACCTTC. Full variable domain (rest looked up from reference TRBV7-8 and TRBJ1-2): GAGVSQSPRYKVAKRGQDVALRCDPISGHVSLFWYQQALGQGPEFLTYFQNEAQLDKSGLPSDRFFAERPEGSVSTLKIQRTQQEDSAVYLCASSLDRDYGYTFGSGTRLTVV.

The chain is built from TRBV7-9 and TRBJ1-5, with D maybe TRBD1 (6 bases). The germline CDR1 and CDR2 sequences are SEHNR and FQNEAQ (reference sequence). The CDR3 has 14 amino acids. V was trimmed by 6 bases and J by 1 base, leaving 10 bases between them. The DNA of the CDR3 is TGTGCCAGCAGTTATACAGGGAGCAATCAGCCCCAGCATTTT. Translation gives CASSYTGSNQPQHF.

This clone has just one count. The CDR3 coding sequence is TGTGCCATCAGTGAAGGCAGGGATGGTTCACCCCTCCACTTT. Protein: CAISEGRDGSPLHF. The rearrangement links TRBV10-3 to TRBJ1-6; a weak D match, TRBD1 (5 bases). The germline V gene has CDR1 ENHRY and CDR2 SYGVKD. V was shortened by 3 bases and J by 9 bases, with 12 bases between the two germline ends. The CDR3 runs 14 residues.

This chain connects TRBV28 to TRBJ2-2; D might be TRBD2 (7 bases). Germline CDR1 reads MDHEN; CDR2 reads SYDVKM. CDR3 length: 14 amino acids. Trimming pared 5 bases from V and 6 bases from J, leaving 13 bases between. The CDR3 reads CASSLTGRAGELFF. Here the CDR3 DNA reads TGTGCCAGCAGTCTTACAGGGAGGGCCGGGGAGCTGTTTTTT.

The V gene is TRBV28, the J gene TRBJ2-7; TRBD2 matches 7 bases. J lost 4 bases, V lost 6 bases, and 9 bases had no gene match. Germline CDR1 MDHEN, CDR2 SYDVKM. This CDR3 is built from 14 residues. This CDR3 is CASRTGGGIYEQYF. DNA for the CDR3: TGTGCCAGCAGGACGGGGGGTGGGATTTACGAGCAGTACTTC.

This rearrangement joins TRBV28 to TRBJ2-7; perhaps TRBD1 as D (5 bases). Trimming cost V 2 bases and J 0 bases, with 8 bases left between them. Germline V gene data show CDR1 as MDHEN and CDR2 as SYDVKM. CDR3 length equals 14 residues. The CDR3 loop is CASSLQGRSYEQYF. CDR3 DNA sequence: TGTGCCAGCAGTTTACAGGGCCGCTCCTACGAGCAGTACTTC.

The chain links TRBV2 to TRBJ1-1, with TRBD1 matching over 7 bases. The CDR3 contains 15 residues. Germline CDR1 reads SNHLY; CDR2 reads FYNNEI. The V segment lost 6 bases and the J segment 7 bases; nucleotides outside the gene matches: 14. The CDR3 protein is CASSAGTVILGEAFF. The CDR3 DNA sequence: TGTGCCAGCAGCGCCGGGACAGTAATTTTGGGTGAAGCTTTCTTT. The entire variable domain, with the rest obtained from reference TRBV2 and TRBJ1-1, is as follows: EPEVTQTPSHQVTQMGQEVILRCVPISNHLYFYWYRQILGQKVEFLVSFYNNEISEKSEIFDDQFSVERPDGSNFTLKIRSTKLEDSAMYFCASSAGTVILGEAFFGQGTRLTVV.